Described below is a single T cell receptor (beta chain) sequence and its context. Trimming at V came to 1 base and at J to 5 bases, leaving 3 bases not matched to a gene. Germline values: CDR1 LGHNA, CDR2 YSLEER. CDR3 size: 14 residues. This sample is part of a study of blood T cells in healthy people across ages. Sample-barcoded 5' priming and a J-beta primer mix drove a second PCR of 7 to 11 cycles. TCRdb reprocessed the 5' RACE reads via MiXCR and lists one record per CDR3 protein. The table has 750,000 to 950,000 distinct CDR3 sequences, roughly 24% seen once. The sample was also linked to a second study, of T cells of mothers and their children. In that study: Mothers yielded over 10 million CDR3 reads, children about 2.8 million each.

Sequencing was performed on blood. This TCR was recovered from a boy aged 10-17 years in good health. The rearrangement links TRBV4-3 to TRBJ1-1, with 8 bases matching TRBD1. The CDR3 DNA is TGCGCCAGCAGCCAAGGACAGGGGTGGACTGAAGCTTTCTTT. Residues: CASSQGQGWTEAFF.